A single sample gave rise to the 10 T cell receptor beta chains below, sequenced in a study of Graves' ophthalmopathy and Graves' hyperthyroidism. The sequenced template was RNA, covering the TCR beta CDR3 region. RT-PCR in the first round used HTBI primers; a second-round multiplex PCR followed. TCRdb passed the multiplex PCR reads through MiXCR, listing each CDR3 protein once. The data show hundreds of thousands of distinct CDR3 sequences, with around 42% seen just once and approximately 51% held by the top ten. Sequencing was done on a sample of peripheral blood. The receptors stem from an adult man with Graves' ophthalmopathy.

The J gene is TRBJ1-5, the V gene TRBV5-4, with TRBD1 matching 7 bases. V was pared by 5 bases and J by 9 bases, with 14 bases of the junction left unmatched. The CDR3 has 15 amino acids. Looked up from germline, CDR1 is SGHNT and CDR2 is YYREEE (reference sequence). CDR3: CASSYPRTGLGPQHF. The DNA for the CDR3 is TGTGCCAGCAGTTACCCGCGGACAGGACTGGGGCCCCAGCATTTT.

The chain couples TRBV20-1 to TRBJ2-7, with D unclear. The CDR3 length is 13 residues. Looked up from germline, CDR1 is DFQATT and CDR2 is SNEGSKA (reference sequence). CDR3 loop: CSAPDLGIDEQYF. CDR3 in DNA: TGCAGCGCCCCGGATCTAGGCATCGACGAGCAGTACTTC.

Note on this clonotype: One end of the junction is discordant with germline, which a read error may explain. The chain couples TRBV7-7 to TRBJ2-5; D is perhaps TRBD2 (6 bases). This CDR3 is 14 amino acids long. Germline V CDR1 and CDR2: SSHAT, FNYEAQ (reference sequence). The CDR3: CASSPVGGKETQYF. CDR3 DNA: TGTGCTAGCAGCCCCGTCGGGGGAAAAGAGACCCAGTACTTC.

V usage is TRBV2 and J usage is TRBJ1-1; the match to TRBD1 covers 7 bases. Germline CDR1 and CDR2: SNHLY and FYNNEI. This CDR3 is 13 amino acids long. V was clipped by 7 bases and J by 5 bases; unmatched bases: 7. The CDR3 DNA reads TGTGCCAGCAAGAGGGGGCAGGGTACTGAAGCTTTCTTT. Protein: CASKRGQGTEAFF.

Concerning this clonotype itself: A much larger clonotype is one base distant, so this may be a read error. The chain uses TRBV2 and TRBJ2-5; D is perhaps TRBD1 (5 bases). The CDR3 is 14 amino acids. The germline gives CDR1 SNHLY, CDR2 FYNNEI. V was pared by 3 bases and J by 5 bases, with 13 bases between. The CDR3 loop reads CASSDSPGSETQYF. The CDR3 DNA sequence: TGTGCCAGCAGTGACAGTCCAGGGTCTGAGACCCAGTACTTC.

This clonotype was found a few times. The CDR3 bases are TGTGCCAGCAGCTTGAGGATTGAAGAGACCCAGTACTTC. Translated: CASSLRIEETQYF. The rearrangement joins TRBV7-2 to TRBJ2-5; no clear D gene. This CDR3 spans 13 amino acids. V was trimmed by 3 bases and J by 3 bases, leaving 8 bases between them. Germline CDR1 and CDR2: SGHTA and FQGNSA.

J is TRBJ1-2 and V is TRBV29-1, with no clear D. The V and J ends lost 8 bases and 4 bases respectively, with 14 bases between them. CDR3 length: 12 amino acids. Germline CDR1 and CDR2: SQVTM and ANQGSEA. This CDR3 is CSSAAGSYGYTF. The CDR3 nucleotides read TGCAGCAGTGCCGCGGGCAGCTATGGCTACACCTTC.

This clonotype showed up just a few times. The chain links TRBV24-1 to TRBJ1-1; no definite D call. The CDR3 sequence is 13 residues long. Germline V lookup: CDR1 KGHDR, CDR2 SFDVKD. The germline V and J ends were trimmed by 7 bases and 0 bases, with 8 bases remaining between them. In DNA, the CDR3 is TGTGCCACCAGCGGGCCCCTGAACACTGAAGCTTTCTTT. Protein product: CATSGPLNTEAFF.

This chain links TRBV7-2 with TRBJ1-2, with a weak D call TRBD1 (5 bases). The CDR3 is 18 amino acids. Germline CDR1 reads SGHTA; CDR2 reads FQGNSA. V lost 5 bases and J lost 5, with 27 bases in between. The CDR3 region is CASSQVRGEVRPFYGYTF. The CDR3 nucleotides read TGTGCCAGCAGCCAAGTAAGGGGAGAGGTCCGACCGTTTTATGGCTACACCTTC. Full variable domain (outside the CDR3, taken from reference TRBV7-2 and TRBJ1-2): GAGVSQSPSNKVTEKGKDVELRCDPISGHTALYWYRQSLGQGLEFLIYFQGNSAPDKSGLPSDRFSAERTGGSVSTLTIQRTQQEDSAVYLCASSQVRGEVRPFYGYTFGSGTRLTVV.

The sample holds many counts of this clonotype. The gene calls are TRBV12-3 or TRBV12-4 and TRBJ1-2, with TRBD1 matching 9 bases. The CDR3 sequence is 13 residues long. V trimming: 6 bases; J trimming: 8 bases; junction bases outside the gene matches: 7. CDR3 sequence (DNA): TGTGCCAGCAGCCTCGGACAGGGGCGCGGCTACACCTTC. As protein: CASSLGQGRGYTF.